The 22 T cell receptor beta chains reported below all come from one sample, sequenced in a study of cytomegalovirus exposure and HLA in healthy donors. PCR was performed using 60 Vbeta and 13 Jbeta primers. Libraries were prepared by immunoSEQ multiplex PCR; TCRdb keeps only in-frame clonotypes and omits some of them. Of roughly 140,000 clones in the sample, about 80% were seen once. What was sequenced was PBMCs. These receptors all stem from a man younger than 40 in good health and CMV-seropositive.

The DNA of the CDR3 is TGCGCCAGCAGCTTGCACAATACGGGGATCACAGATACGCAGTATTTT. This translates into CASSLHNTGITDTQYF. This chain connects TRBV5-1 to TRBJ2-3; weak D call: TRBD2 (5 bases). The V gene's germline CDR1 is SGHRS and CDR2 YFSETQ. Deletions cut 1 base from V and 2 bases from J, with 14 bases between. This CDR3 has 16 amino acids. The full variable domain, completed using reference TRBV5-1 and TRBJ2-3, is KAGVTQTPRYLIKTRGQQVTLSCSPISGHRSVSWYQQTPGQGLQFLFEYFSETQRNKGNFPGRFSGRQFSNSRSEMNVSTLELGDSALYLCASSLHNTGITDTQYFGPGTRLTVL.

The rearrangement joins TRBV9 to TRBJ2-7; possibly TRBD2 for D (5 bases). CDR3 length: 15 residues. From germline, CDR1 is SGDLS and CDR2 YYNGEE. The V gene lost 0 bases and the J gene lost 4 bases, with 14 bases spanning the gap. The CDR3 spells CASSVAASNSYEQYF. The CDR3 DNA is TGTGCCAGCAGCGTAGCGGCTAGCAATTCTTACGAGCAGTACTTC.

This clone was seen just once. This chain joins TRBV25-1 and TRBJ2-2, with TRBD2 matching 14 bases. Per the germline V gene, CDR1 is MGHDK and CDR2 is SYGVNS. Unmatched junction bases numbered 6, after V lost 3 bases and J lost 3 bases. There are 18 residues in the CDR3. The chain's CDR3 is CASSERLAGGQYTGELFF. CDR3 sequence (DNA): TGTGCCAGCAGTGAGAGACTAGCGGGGGGGCAGTACACCGGGGAGCTGTTTTTT.

CDR3 in amino acids: CASSLFGLGFGGQFF. CDR3 nucleotides: TGTGCCAGCAGTTTGTTTGGACTAGGATTTGGTGGGCAGTTCTTC. This sequence joins TRBV27 and TRBJ2-1, with 7 bases lining up with TRBD2. Trimming removed 3 bases from V and 12 bases from J; junction bases left unmatched: 14. The CDR3 is 15 residues long. Germline V gene lookup returns CDR1 MNHEY and CDR2 SMNVEV (reference sequence).

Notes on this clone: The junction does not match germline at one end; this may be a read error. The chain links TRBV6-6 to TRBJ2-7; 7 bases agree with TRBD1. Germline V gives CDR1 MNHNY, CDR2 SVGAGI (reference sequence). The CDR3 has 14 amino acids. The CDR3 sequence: CASSYTGATYERYF. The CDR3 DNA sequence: TGTGCCAGCAGTTACACAGGGGCCACCTACGAGCGGTACTTC.

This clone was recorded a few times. CDR3 amino acids: CASIGRGYTEAFF. In DNA, the CDR3 is TGTGCCAGCATCGGCAGGGGATACACTGAAGCTTTCTTT. This chain joins TRBV27 and TRBJ1-1; TRBD1 might be the D (6 bases). The CDR3 contains 13 residues. Germline V gene lookup returns CDR1 MNHEY and CDR2 SMNVEV (reference sequence). Trimming removed 7 bases at V and 3 bases at J, with 12 bases between.

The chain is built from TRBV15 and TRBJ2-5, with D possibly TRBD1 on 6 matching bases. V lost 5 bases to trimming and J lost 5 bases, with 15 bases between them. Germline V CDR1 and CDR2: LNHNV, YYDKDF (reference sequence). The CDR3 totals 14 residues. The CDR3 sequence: CATSGTRGSETQYF. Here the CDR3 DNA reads TGTGCCACCAGCGGCACGAGGGGGTCGGAGACCCAGTACTTC.

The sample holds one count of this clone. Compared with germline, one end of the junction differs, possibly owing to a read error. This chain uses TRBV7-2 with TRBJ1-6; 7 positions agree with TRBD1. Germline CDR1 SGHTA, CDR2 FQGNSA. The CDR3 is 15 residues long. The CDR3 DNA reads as TGCGCCAGCAGCCAAGATCGACAGGGATATTCACCCCTCCACTTT. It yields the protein CASSQDRQGYSPLHF.

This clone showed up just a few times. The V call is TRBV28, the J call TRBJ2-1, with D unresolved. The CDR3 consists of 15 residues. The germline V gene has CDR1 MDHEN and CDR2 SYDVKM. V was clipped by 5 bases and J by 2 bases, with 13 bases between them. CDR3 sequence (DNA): TGTGCCAGCAGTCCTACCGCAGAGGCCTACAATGAGCAGTTCTTC. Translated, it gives CASSPTAEAYNEQFF.

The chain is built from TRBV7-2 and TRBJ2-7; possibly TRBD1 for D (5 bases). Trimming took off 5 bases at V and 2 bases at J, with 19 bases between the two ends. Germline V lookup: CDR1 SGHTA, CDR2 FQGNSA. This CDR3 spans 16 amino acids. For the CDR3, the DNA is TGTGCCAGCAGCCCCCCAGGCAGGGCGAACCCCTACGAGCAGTACTTC. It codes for CASSPPGRANPYEQYF.

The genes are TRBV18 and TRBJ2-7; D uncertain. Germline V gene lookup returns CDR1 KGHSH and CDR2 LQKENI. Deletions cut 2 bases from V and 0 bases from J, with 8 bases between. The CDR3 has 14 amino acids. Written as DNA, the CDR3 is TGTGCCAGCTCACCATTGGCAGACTCCTACGAGCAGTACTTC. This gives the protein CASSPLADSYEQYF.

The CDR3 DNA sequence: TGTGCCAGCAGCTTAACTGGGGAGGATTCACCCCTCCACTTT. It encodes CASSLTGEDSPLHF. The chain is built from TRBV5-6 and TRBJ1-6, with no clear D. Trimming took off 2 bases at V and 8 bases at J, with 11 bases between the two ends. The length of the CDR3 is 14 residues. CDR1 and CDR2 (germline): SGHDT, YYEEEE.

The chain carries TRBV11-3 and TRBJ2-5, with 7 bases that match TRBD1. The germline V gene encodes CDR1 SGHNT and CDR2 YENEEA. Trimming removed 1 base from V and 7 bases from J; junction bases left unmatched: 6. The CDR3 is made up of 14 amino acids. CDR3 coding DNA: TGTGCCAGCAGCTTAGGACAGGGTGCAAGGACCCAGTACTTC. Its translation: CASSLGQGARTQYF.

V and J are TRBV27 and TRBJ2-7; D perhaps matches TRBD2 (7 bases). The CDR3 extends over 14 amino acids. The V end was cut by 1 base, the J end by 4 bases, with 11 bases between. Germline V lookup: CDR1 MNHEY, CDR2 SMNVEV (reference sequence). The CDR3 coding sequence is TGTGCCAGCAGTTTATGGGGGGGCTCGTACGAGCAGTACTTC. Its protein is CASSLWGGSYEQYF.

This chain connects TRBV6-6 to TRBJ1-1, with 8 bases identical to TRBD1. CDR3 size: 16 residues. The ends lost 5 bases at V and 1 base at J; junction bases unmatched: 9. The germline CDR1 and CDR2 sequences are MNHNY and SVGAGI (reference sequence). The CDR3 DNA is TGTGCCAGCAGTCCGAACGACAGGGGCCGGAACACTGAAGCTTTCTTT. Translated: CASSPNDRGRNTEAFF.

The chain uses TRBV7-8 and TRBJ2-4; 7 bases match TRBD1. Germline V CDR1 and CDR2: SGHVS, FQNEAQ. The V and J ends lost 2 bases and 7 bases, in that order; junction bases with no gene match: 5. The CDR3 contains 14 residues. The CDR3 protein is CASSLKDRANIQYF. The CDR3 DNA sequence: TGTGCCAGCAGCTTAAAAGACAGGGCTAACATTCAGTACTTC.

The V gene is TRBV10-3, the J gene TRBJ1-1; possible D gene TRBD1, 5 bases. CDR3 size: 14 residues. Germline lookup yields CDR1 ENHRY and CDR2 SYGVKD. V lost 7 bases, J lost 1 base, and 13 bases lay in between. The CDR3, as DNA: TGTGCCATCACCTCGGGGGGTACGAACACTGAAGCTTTCTTT. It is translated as CAITSGGTNTEAFF.

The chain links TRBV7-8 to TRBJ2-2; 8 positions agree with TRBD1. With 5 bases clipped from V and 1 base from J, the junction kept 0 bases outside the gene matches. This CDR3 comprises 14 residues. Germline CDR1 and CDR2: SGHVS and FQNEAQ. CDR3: CASSGTGNTGELFF. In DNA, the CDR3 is TGTGCCAGCAGCGGGACAGGGAACACCGGGGAGCTGTTTTTT.

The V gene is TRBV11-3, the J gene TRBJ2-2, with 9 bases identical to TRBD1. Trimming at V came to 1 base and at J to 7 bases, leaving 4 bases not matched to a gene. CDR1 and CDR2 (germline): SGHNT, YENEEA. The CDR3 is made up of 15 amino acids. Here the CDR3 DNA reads TGTGCCAGCAGCTTAGGACAGGGGGAAAGCGGGGAGCTGTTTTTT. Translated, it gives CASSLGQGESGELFF.

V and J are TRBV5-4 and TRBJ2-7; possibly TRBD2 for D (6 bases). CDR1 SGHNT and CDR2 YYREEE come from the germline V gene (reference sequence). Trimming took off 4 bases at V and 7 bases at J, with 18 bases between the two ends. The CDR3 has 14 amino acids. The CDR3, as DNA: TGTGCCAGCAGCCCCGGGACTCTACTCGGAGAGCAGTACTTC. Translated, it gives CASSPGTLLGEQYF.

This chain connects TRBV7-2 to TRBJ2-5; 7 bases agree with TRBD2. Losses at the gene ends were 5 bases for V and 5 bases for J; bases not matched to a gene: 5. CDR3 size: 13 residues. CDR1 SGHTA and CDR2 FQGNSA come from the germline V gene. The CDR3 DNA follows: TGTGCCAGCAGCACAATGGGGGGGGAGACCCAGTACTTC. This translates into CASSTMGGETQYF.

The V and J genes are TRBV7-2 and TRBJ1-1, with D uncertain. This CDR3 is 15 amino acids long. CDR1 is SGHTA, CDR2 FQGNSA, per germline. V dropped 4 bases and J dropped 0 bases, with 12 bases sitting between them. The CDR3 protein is CASSSDSRMNTEAFF. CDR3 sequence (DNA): TGTGCCAGCAGCTCTGACTCGAGAATGAACACTGAAGCTTTCTTT.